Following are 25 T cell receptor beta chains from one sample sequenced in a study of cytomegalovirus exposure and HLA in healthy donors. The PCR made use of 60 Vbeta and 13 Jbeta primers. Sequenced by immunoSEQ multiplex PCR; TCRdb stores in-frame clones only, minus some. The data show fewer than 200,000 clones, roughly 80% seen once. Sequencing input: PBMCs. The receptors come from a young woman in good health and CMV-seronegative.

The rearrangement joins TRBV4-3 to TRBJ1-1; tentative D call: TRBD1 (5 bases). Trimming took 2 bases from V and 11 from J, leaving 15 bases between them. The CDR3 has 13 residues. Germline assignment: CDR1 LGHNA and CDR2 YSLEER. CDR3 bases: TGCGCCAGCAGCCAACCAGGGCAACAGACGGCTTTCTTT. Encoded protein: CASSQPGQQTAFF.

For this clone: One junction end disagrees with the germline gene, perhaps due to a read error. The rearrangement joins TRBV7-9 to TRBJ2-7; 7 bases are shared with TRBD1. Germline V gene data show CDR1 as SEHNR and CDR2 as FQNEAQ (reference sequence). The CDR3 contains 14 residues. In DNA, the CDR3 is TGTTCCAGCAGCCTGACAGGGTCGGACTACGAGCAGTACTTC. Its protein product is CSSSLTGSDYEQYF.

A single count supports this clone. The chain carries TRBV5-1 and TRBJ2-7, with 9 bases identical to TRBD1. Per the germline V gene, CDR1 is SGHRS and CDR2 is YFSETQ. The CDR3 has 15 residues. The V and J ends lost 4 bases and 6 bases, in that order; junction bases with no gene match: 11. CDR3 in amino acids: CASSLSRGQGIEQYF. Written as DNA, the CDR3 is TGCGCCAGCAGCCTTTCGCGGGGACAGGGTATCGAGCAGTACTTC.

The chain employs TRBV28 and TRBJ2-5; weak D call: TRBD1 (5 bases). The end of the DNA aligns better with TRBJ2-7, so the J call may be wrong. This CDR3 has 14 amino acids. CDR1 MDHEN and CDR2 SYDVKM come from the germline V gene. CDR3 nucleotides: TGTGCCAGCAGTTCCTTTACAGGCGCTTACGAGCAGTACTTC. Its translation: CASSSFTGAYEQYF.

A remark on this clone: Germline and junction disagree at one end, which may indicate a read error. In DNA form, the CDR3 reads TGTTCCAGCAGCTTAAGTGTCAGGGGGCAGGACACCGGGGAGCTGTTTTTT. As protein: CSSSLSVRGQDTGELFF. The J gene is TRBJ2-2, the V gene TRBV7-9; the match to TRBD1 covers 8 bases. This CDR3 has 17 amino acids. From germline, CDR1 is SEHNR and CDR2 FQNEAQ (reference sequence).

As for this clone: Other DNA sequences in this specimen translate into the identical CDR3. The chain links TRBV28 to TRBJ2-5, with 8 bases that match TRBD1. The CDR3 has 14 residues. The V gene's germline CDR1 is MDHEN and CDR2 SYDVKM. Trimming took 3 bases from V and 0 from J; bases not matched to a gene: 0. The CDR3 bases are TGTGCCAGCAGTTTGACAGGGGACCAAGAGACCCAGTACTTC. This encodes CASSLTGDQETQYF.

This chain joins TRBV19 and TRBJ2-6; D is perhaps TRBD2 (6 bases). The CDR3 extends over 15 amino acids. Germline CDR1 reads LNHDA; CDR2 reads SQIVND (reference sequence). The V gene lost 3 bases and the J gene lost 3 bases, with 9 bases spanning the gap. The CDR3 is CASSIGGLGANVLTF. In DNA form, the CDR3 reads TGTGCCAGTAGTATCGGGGGACTTGGGGCCAACGTCCTGACTTTC.

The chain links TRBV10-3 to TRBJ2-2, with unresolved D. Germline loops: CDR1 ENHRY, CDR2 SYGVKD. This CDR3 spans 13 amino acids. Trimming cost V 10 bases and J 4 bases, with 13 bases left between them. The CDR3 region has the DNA TGTGCCACCCGAACGGGTGGCACCGGGGAGCTGTTTTTT. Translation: CATRTGGTGELFF.

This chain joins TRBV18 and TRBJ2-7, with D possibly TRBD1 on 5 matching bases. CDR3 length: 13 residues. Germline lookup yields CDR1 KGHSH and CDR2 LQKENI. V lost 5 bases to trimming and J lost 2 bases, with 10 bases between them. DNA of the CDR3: TGTGCCAGCTCAAACACGGACACCTACGAGCAGTACTTC. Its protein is CASSNTDTYEQYF.

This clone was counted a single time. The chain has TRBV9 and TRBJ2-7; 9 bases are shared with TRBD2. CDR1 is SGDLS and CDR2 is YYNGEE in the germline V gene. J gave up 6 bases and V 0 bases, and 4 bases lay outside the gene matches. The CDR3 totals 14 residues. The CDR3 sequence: CASSVGGGRGEQYF. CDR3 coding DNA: TGTGCCAGCAGCGTAGGGGGCGGGAGGGGCGAGCAGTACTTC.

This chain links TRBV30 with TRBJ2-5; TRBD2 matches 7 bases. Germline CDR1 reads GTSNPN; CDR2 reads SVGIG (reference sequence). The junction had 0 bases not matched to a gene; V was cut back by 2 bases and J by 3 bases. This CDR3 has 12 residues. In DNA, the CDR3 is TGTGCCTGGAGTCGGGGGGAAGAGACCCAGTACTTC. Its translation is CAWSRGEETQYF. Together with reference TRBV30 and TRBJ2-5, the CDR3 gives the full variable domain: SQTIHQWPATLVQPVGSPLSLECTVEGTSNPNLYWYRQAAGRGLQLLFYSVGIGQISSEVPQNLSASRPQDRQFILSSKKLLLSDSGFYLCAWSRGEETQYFGPGTRLLVL.

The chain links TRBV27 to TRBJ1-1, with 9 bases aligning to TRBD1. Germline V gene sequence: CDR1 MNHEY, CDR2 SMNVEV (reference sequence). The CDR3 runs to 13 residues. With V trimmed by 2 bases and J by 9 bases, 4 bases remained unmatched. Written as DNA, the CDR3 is TGTGCCAGCAGTTTACGGACAGGGGTGAAAGCTTTCTTT. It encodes CASSLRTGVKAFF.

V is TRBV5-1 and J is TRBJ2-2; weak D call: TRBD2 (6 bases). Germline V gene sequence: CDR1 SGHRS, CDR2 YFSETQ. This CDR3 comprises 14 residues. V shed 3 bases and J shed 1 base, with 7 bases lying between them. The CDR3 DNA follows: TGCGCCAGCAGCTCGGGACTGAACACCGGGGAGCTGTTTTTT. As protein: CASSSGLNTGELFF.

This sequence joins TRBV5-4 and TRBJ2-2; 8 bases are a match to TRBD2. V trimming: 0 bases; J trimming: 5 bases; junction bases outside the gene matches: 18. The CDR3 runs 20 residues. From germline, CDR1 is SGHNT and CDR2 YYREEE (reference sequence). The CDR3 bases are TGTGCCAGCAGCTTGGCCAGTAACAGCGGGAGACGGTTTAGAACCGGGGAGCTGTTTTTT. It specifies CASSLASNSGRRFRTGELFF.

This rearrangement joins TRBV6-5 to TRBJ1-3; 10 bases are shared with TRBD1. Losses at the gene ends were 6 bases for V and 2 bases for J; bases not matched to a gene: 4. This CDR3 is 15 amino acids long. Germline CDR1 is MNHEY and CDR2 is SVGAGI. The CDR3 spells CASSIDRGPGNTIYF. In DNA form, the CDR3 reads TGTGCCAGCAGCATAGACAGGGGGCCTGGAAACACCATATATTTT.

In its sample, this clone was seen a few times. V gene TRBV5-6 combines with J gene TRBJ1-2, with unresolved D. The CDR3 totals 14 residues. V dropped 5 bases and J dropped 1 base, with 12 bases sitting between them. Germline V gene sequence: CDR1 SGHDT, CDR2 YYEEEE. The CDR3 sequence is CASRWAQSNYGYTF. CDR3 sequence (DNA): TGTGCCAGCAGATGGGCCCAAAGTAACTATGGCTACACCTTC.

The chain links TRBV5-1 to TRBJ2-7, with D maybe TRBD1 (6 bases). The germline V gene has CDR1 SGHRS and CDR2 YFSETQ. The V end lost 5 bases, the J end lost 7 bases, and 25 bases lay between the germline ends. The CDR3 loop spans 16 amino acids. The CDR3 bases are TGCGCCAGCAGACTAGGGAAGACAGGTGTTGCCTTTGAGCAGTACTTC. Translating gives CASRLGKTGVAFEQYF.

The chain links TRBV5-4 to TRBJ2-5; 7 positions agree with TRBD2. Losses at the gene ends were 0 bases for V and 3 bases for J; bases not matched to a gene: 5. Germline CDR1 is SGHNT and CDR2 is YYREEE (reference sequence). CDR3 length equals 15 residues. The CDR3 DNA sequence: TGTGCCAGCAGCTTGGGGGCGGGAGTGGAAGAGACCCAGTACTTC. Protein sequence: CASSLGAGVEETQYF.

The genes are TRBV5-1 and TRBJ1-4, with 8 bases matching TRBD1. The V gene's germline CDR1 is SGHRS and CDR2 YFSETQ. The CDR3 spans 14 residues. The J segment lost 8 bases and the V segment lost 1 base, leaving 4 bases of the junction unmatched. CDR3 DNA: TGCGCCAGCAGCTTGCTACAGGGGGAGGAAAAACTGTTTTTT. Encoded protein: CASSLLQGEEKLFF.

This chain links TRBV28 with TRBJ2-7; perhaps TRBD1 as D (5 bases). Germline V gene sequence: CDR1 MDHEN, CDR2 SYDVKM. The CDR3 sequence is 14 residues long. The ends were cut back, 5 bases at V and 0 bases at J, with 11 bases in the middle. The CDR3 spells CASSARQSSYEQYF. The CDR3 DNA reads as TGTGCCAGCAGTGCCCGACAGTCCTCCTACGAGCAGTACTTC.

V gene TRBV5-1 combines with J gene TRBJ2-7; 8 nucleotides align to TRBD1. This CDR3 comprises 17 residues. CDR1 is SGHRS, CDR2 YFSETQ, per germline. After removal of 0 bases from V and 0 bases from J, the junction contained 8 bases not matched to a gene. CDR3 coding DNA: TGCGCCAGCAGCTTGGTACAAGGACAGGGAAGCTCCTACGAGCAGTACTTC. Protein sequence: CASSLVQGQGSSYEQYF. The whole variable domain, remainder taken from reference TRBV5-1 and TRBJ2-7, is KAGVTQTPRYLIKTRGQQVTLSCSPISGHRSVSWYQQTPGQGLQFLFEYFSETQRNKGNFPGRFSGRQFSNSRSEMNVSTLELGDSALYLCASSLVQGQGSSYEQYFGPGTRLTVT.

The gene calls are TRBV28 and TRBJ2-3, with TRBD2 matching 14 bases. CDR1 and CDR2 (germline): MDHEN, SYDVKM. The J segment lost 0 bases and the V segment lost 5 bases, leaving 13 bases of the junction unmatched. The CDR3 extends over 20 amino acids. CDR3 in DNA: TGTGCCAGCAGTCCAGGCCGGTGGACTAGCGGGAGGTCTAGCACAGATACGCAGTATTTT. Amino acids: CASSPGRWTSGRSSTDTQYF.

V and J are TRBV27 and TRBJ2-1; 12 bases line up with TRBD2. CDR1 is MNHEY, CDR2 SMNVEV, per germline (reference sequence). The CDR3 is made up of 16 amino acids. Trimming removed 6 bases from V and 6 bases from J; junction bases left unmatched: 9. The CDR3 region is CASSPRASGRGNEQFF. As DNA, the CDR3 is TGTGCCAGCAGCCCTCGGGCTAGCGGGAGGGGCAATGAGCAGTTCTTC.

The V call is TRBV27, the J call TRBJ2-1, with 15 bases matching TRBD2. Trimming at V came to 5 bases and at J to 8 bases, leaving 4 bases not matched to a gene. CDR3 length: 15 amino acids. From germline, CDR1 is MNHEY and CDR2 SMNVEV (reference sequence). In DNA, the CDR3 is TGTGCCAGCAGTGGACTAGCGGGGGGGGATGATGAGCAGTTCTTC. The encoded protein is CASSGLAGGDDEQFF.

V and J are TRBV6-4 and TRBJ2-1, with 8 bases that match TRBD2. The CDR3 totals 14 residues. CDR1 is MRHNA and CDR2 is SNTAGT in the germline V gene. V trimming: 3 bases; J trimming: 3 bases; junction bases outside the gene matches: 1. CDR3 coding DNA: TGTGCCAGCAGTGAAGCGGGAGACTACAATGAGCAGTTCTTC. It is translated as CASSEAGDYNEQFF.